This TCR beta chain is drawn from a study of cytomegalovirus exposure and HLA in healthy donors. Findings and caveats of the study: Later analysis suggested most CMV-associated TCR beta chains were HLA-restricted. A later analysis linked a missense variant in DCLRE1C to the trimming of TCR beta V and J genes.

The CDR3 has 16 residues. CDR1 is SGHTA, CDR2 FQGNSA, per germline. V shed 0 bases and J shed 3 bases, with 12 bases lying between them. PCR amplification relied on 60 Vbeta primers (plus 13 Jbeta primers). Assay: immunoSEQ multiplex PCR; the TCRdb copy retains only in-frame clones and omits some. Of 150,000 to 200,000 clones in the sample, more than 75% were seen once. Regarding this clone: Its target is unknown.

The donors gave bone marrow, and they were healthy. The rearrangement links TRBV7-2 to TRBJ2-1; TRBD1 is a possible D gene (6 bases). This TCR came from a girl aged 5-17 years in good health and CMV-seropositive. The sequencing sample was made of PBMCs. CDR3: CASSLASQGLYNEQFF. CDR3 DNA sequence: TGTGCCAGCAGCTTAGCAAGTCAGGGGCTCTACAATGAGCAGTTCTTC.